This TCR beta chain originates from a study of CD8+CD57+ T cells in acquired aplastic anemia. Looking at the study overall: DNA per sorted CD4+ or CD8+ sample ranged roughly 0.17 to 27.4 ug, averaging approximately 3.3 ug. Mean read depth for CD4+ cells from healthy donors was roughly 10 million.

Study-wide results and caveats: For CD8+ Simpson's diversity, patients and controls showed no significant difference.

V lost 1 base to trimming and J lost 3 bases; unmatched junction nucleotides: 5. CDR1 and CDR2 from the germline V gene are MGHRA and YSYEKL. The CDR3 spans 15 residues. Investigators profiled TCR beta VDJ and CDR3 from genomic DNA template. TCRdb redid the calling of the reads with MiXCR, one entry per CDR3 protein. Of 74,000 or so distinct CDR3 sequences in the sample, under 65% were seen once. This clonotype was seen ten or more times. As yet, its antigen is unknown. The sequence came from a human donor in good health, serving as a control. The chain uses TRBV4-1 and TRBJ2-5, with TRBD2 matching over 7 bases. Sequenced: sorted CD4+, CD8+, or CD8+CD57+ T cells (not recorded which) from PBMCs. CDR3 sequence (DNA): TGCGCCAGCAGCCAAGCCGGGACTATGGAAGAGACCCAGTACTTC. Translation: CASSQAGTMEETQYF.